This T cell receptor beta chain originates from a study of shared clonotypes between healthy human individuals. The data were produced by immunoSEQ multiplex PCR, yet TCRdb's version contains in-frame clones alone and is incomplete. Found here are 600,000 to 700,000 clones, less than 80% of them singletons; the top ten hold around 2%. Study conclusions and caveats: Generation probabilities were higher for clonotypes shared across all four sorted-subset donors than for unshared ones. With few donors, the genetic and exposure-history diversity represented was limited.

This clone has just one count. Its cognate antigen is unknown. V gave up 7 bases and J gave up 7 bases, with 16 bases separating them. The CDR3 sequence is 13 residues long. Germline lookup yields CDR1 LNHDA and CDR2 SQIVND (reference sequence). Donors included only healthy HIV-negative adults lacking recent acute infections or vaccinations. Adult Caucasians living in Nashville, Tennessee made up all of the donors. The V and J genes are TRBV19 and TRBJ1-2, with D unclear. Sequenced: memory CD4+ T cells sorted from blood. Indicated subset: CD45RA-negative fraction. The TCR originated in a woman between 25 and 40 years old in good health. The CDR3 is CASMEAWEGGYTF. The CDR3 DNA is TGTGCCAGTATGGAGGCATGGGAGGGTGGCTACACCTTC.